Listed below are T cell receptor beta chains from one sample, sequenced in a study of technical replicates of blood from a few donors. TCRdb's table, derived via immunoSEQ multiplex PCR, lists solely in-frame clones and lacks some. Among 60,000 or so clones listed, roughly 89% were seen once. Sequencing was performed on PBMCs. The receptor set was obtained from a human donor in good health. Some clones in this sample may be carry-over from other donors' samples. CDR3s include the opening cysteine and the closing phenylalanine or tryptophan. The order of the fields is CDR3 length, V gene, J gene, D gene, clone size, CDR3 DNA, CDR3 protein. The D gene is left open where the match is weak. A row's size may be missing; if present it is once, few, many or a size class.

>14|TRBV5-6|TRBJ2-2|TRBD2|once
TGTGCCAGCAGCTTTGGGAGGGCGTCCGGGGAGCTGTTTTTT
CASSFGRASGELFF
>17|TRBV4-3|TRBJ1-5|.|.
TGCGCCAGCAGCCAAGATTTAGGAGCTACTAGGGTTCAGCCCCAGCATTTT
CASSQDLGATRVQPQHF
>15|TRBV7-6|TRBJ1-6|.|.
TGTGCCAGCAGCGCGTGGGCAGGCGATAATTCACCCCTCCACTTT
CASSAWAGDNSPLHF
>17|TRBV4-2|TRBJ1-6|TRBD1|.
TGTGCCAGCAGCCAAGATTCGGGGACAGTTCGAGATTCACCCCTCCACTTT
CASSQDSGTVRDSPLHF
>14|TRBV4-3|TRBJ1-2|.|once
TGCGCCAGCAGCCGGCAACAGGGCGACTATGGCTACACCTTC
CASSRQQGDYGYTF
>13|TRBV5-8|TRBJ2-1|.|.
TGTGCCAGCAAACCGAGGAGGGTCAATGAGCAGTTCTTC
CASKPRRVNEQFF
>14|TRBV5-1|TRBJ1-1|TRBD1|.
TGCGCCAGCAGCCCACAGACAGGGTGGACTGAAGCTTTCTTT
CASSPQTGWTEAFF
>14|TRBV6-6|TRBJ1-4|.|once
TGTGCCAGCAGTCGGCGGGGGTTTAAGGAAAAACTGTTTTTT
CASSRRGFKEKLFF
>13|TRBV7-6|TRBJ1-4|.|once
TGTGCCAGCAGCCCGACGAGGCAGGGAAAACTGTTTTTT
CASSPTRQGKLFF
>14|TRBV4-3|TRBJ1-2|TRBD1|.
TGCGCCAGCAGCCCGGGACAGGGAAACTATGGCTACACCTTC
CASSPGQGNYGYTF
>13|TRBV6-6|TRBJ1-5|.|.
TGTGCCAGCAGTTTAATCGGGGATCAGCCCCAGCATTTT
CASSLIGDQPQHF
>15|TRBV5-4|TRBJ2-7|TRBD1|.
TGTGCCAGCAGCTCGGACAGGGGGCTTTACTACGAGCAGTACTTC
CASSSDRGLYYEQYF
>12|TRBV11-2|TRBJ2-7|.|.
TGTGCCAGCAGCTTATCGTCCTACGAGCAGTACTTC
CASSLSSYEQYF
>15|TRBV13|TRBJ2-7|.|.
TGTGCCAGCAGCGAAGGTCCAGGGGCCTCCTACGAGCAGTACTTC
CASSEGPGASYEQYF
>15|TRBV10-2|TRBJ2-3|.|.
TGCGCCAGCAGTGATCAAGCGAGGCAACCGGATACGCAGTATTTT
CASSDQARQPDTQYF
>15|TRBV9|TRBJ2-5|TRBD2|.
TGTGCCAGCAGCGTAGTTTTGGCGGGAGCAGAGACCCAGTACTTC
CASSVVLAGAETQYF
>15|TRBV7-3|TRBJ2-2|TRBD2|.
TGTGCCAGCAGTAGTAGCGGGAGGGCCACCGGGGAGCTGTTTTTT
CASSSSGRATGELFF
>14|TRBV10-3|TRBJ2-5|.|.
TGTGCCATCAGTGAGTCGAGAGGTGGAGAGACCCAGTACTTC
CAISESRGGETQYF
>13|TRBV5-1|TRBJ2-7|TRBD2|.
TGCGCCAGCGGACCGGGACTAGCGGGATCCCAGTACTTC
CASGPGLAGSQYF
>17|TRBV15|TRBJ2-1|TRBD2|once
TGTGCCACCAGCAGAGATTGGCGGGGGGGATCCTACAATGAGCAGTTCTTC
CATSRDWRGGSYNEQFF
>12|TRBV9|TRBJ2-7|.|.
TGTGCCAGCAGCGTAGACGGCTACGAGCAGTACTTC
CASSVDGYEQYF
>15|TRBV2|TRBJ2-1|TRBD2|.
TGTGCCAGCAGAGCACCACTAGCGGGGGGGAATGAGCAGTTCTTC
CASRAPLAGGNEQFF
>13|TRBV7-9|TRBJ2-7|TRBD1|.
TGTGCCAGCAGCTCCGGGACAGGGGGTTCGCAGTACTTC
CASSSGTGGSQYF
>13|TRBV2|TRBJ1-2|TRBD1|.
TGTGCCAGCAGTGCGGGACAGGGGGTCGGCTACACCTTC
CASSAGQGVGYTF
>15|TRBV4-3|TRBJ2-7|TRBD2|.
TGCGCCAGCAGCCAAGATAGCGGGACTAGCTACGAGCAGTACTTC
CASSQDSGTSYEQYF
>14|TRBV4-1|TRBJ1-1|.|.
TGCGCCAGCAGCCAAGGTGAGGTGAACACTGAAGCTTTCTTT
CASSQGEVNTEAFF
>13|TRBV2|TRBJ1-2|.|.
TGTGCCAGCAGTTATAGGGGATGGGATGGCTACACCTTC
CASSYRGWDGYTF
>15|TRBV4-1|TRBJ2-3|TRBD2|.
TGCGCCAGCAGCCCCTATAGCGGGGGAGCAGATACGCAGTATTTT
CASSPYSGGADTQYF
>15|TRBV6-5|TRBJ2-7|.|.
TGTGCCAGCGGTCGATTTAGGCACAGTGGTTACGAGCAGTACTTC
CASGRFRHSGYEQYF
>14|TRBV9|TRBJ2-7|TRBD1|.
TGTGCCAGCAGCGAGACAGGGGTCCCCTACGAGCAGTACTTC
CASSETGVPYEQYF
>14|TRBV5-6|TRBJ1-2|TRBD1|.
TGTGCCAGCAGCTCCGGACAGGGGACCTATGGCTACACCTTC
CASSSGQGTYGYTF